Sequencing of this TCR beta chain was carried out in a study of human T cells and chemical hapten exposure. Study summary: Patients having alopecia areata, totalis or universalis were mostly female.

Time point given: patch test 2, 6 weeks after DPC sensitization. Treatment here: therapeutic diphenylcyclopropenone sensitization with weekly scalp DPC. This clonotype showed up just a few times. TCRdb fed the RACE reads into MiXCR, producing one record per CDR3 protein. The sample has about 84,000 distinct CDR3 sequences, 8% to 13% seen once. Germline V gene data show CDR1 as SGHKS and CDR2 as YYEKEE (reference sequence). Between the trimmed V and J ends, which lost 2 bases and 2 bases, there was a span of 10 bases. The CDR3 length is 15 residues. The TCR sequence derives from a woman aged 45-60 years with alopecia areata. Some clones in this sample may be carry-over from other donors' samples. Sequenced here: whole blood, sampled in connection with sensitization to the hapten diphenylcyclopropenone (DPC). The rearrangement uses TRBV5-5 and TRBJ2-2; D uncertain. The CDR3 is CASSLGDVNTGELFF. CDR3 DNA: TGTGCCAGCAGCTTAGGTGACGTTAACACCGGGGAGCTGTTTTTT.